This T cell receptor (beta chain) came from a study of shared clonotypes between healthy human individuals. General observations from the study: About 5% was the fraction of naive CD4 clonotypes found shared across four donors. The authors expected sequencing depth to affect clonotype sharing among donors.

Naive CD8 cells lacked CD45RO, underwent positive selection for CCR7 and left out terminally differentiated effector memory CD45RA+ cells. The CDR3 is made up of 14 amino acids. Per germline, CDR1 SGDLS and CDR2 YYNGEE. With 0 bases removed from V and 4 bases from J, the gap between germline ends came to 10 bases. About this clone: Its antigen remains unknown.

Assay: immunoSEQ multiplex PCR; the TCRdb copy retains only in-frame clones and omits some. The sample holds some 2.1 million clones, approximately 94% seen once. This sequence was found in a man younger than 30 in good health. The sample comprised naive CD8+ T cells sorted from blood. The chain couples TRBV9 to TRBJ1-2; D remains unclear. Written as DNA, the CDR3 is TGTGCCAGCAGCGTAGAGGGAGGAACCTATGGCTACACCTTC. Protein: CASSVEGGTYGYTF.